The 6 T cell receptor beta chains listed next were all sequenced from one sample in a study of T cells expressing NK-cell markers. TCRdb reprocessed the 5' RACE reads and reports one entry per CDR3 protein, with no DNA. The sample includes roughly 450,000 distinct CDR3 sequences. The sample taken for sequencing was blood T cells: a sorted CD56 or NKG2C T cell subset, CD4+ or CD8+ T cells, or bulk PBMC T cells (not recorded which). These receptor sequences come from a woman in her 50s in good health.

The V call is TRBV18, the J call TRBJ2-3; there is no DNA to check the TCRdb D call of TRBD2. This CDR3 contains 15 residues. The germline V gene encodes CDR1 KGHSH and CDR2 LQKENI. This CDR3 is CASSPEAGSTDTQYF. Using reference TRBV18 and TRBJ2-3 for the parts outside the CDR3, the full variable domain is NAGVMQNPRHLVRRRGQEARLRCSPMKGHSHVYWYRQLPEEGLKFMVYLQKENIIDESGMPKERFSAEFPKEGPSILRIQQVVRGDSAAYFCASSPEAGSTDTQYFGPGTRLTVL.

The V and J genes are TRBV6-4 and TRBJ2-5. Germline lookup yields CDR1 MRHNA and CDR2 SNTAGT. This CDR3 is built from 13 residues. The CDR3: CASSVDRLGTQYF.

CDR3 protein: CASSEAGVHGYTF. This sequence joins TRBV6-1 and TRBJ1-2. The CDR3 extends over 13 amino acids. Germline loops: CDR1 MNHNS, CDR2 SASEGT.

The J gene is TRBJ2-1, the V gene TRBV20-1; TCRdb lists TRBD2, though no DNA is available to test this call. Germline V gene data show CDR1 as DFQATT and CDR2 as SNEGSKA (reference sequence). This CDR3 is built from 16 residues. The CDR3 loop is CSASSPLAGRGNEQFF.

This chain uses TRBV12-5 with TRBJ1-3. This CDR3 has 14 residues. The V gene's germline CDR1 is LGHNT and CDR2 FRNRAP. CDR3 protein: CASALGDSGNTIYF.

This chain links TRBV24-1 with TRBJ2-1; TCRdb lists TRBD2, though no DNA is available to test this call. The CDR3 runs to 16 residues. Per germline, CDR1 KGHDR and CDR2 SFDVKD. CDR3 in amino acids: CATSDVTSGKHYEQFF.